The 27 T cell receptor beta chains given below trace back to one sample, sequenced in a study of identical twins. In TCRdb, the 5' RACE reads were re-called with MiXCR into one record per CDR3 protein. The data show about 690,000 distinct CDR3 sequences, 5.5% to 7.5% seen once. The sequenced sample consisted of naive T cells sorted from blood. Receptors were obtained from a young man in good health.

This clonotype was counted at least ten times. This chain joins TRBV9 and TRBJ2-7; 12 bases map to TRBD2. The germline gives CDR1 SGDLS, CDR2 YYNGEE. V shed 3 bases, J shed 2 bases, and the junction held 0 bases outside the gene matches. CDR3 length: 14 residues. The CDR3 sequence is CASSGTSGTYEQYF. CDR3 coding DNA: TGTGCCAGCAGCGGGACTAGCGGGACCTACGAGCAGTACTTC.

This clonotype was counted a few times. The V call is TRBV20-1, the J call TRBJ2-5, with TRBD2 matching over 7 bases. CDR3 length: 14 residues. Germline V gives CDR1 DFQATT, CDR2 SNEGSKA (reference sequence). V shed 5 bases and J 2 bases; nucleotides not matched to a gene: 8. The CDR3 sequence: CSAAGLAVQETQYF. CDR3 DNA: TGCAGTGCTGCGGGGCTAGCGGTACAAGAGACCCAGTACTTC.

This clonotype appeared many times. The chain recombines TRBV12-3 or TRBV12-4 with TRBJ2-1; tentative D call: TRBD1 (6 bases). V dropped 5 bases and J dropped 3 bases, with 17 bases sitting between them. The CDR3 has 16 amino acids. CDR3 region: CASSTPGTPFYNEQFF. The CDR3 DNA sequence: TGTGCCAGCAGTACACCCGGGACACCATTCTACAATGAGCAGTTCTTC.

V is TRBV5-1 and J is TRBJ2-4; D is perhaps TRBD2 (6 bases). This CDR3 spans 16 amino acids. V lost 0 bases and J lost 1, with 11 bases in between. Germline assignment: CDR1 SGHRS and CDR2 YFSETQ. CDR3 DNA sequence: TGCGCCAGCAGCTTGGGCGGGGAGGAGGCCAAAAACATTCAGTACTTC. Its protein is CASSLGGEEAKNIQYF.

V gene TRBV11-1 combines with J gene TRBJ2-6; D possibly matches TRBD1 or TRBD2 (5 bases each). The germline CDR1 and CDR2 sequences are SGHAT and FQDESV (reference sequence). The CDR3 consists of 18 residues. V was trimmed by 5 bases and J by 0 bases, leaving 17 bases between them. The CDR3 region has the DNA TGTGCCAGCAGCCCCAGGGAGACCGAGTTCTCTGGGGCCAACGTCCTGACTTTC. Translating gives CASSPRETEFSGANVLTF.

The CDR3 loop reads CASGEGGGPQETQYF. CDR3 bases: TGTGCCAGCGGCGAGGGAGGGGGGCCCCAGGAGACCCAGTACTTC. The chain links TRBV28 to TRBJ2-5, with D tentatively TRBD2 (7 bases). There are 15 residues in the CDR3. Between the trimmed V and J ends, which lost 8 bases and 5 bases, there was a span of 21 bases. Germline values: CDR1 MDHEN, CDR2 SYDVKM.

This rearrangement joins TRBV12-3 or TRBV12-4 to TRBJ2-2; 7 bases agree with TRBD1. The CDR3 loop spans 14 amino acids. V lost 7 bases and J lost 4; bases outside the gene matches: 6. The CDR3 reads CASIYGTATGELFF. For the CDR3, the DNA is TGTGCCAGCATATACGGGACAGCCACCGGGGAGCTGTTTTTT.

This clonotype was seen a few times. The rearrangement joins TRBV24-1 to TRBJ2-3; D might be TRBD1 or TRBD2, each matching 5 bases. V lost 6 bases and J lost 2, with 17 bases in between. CDR1 KGHDR and CDR2 SFDVKD come from the germline V gene. The CDR3 runs 16 residues. CDR3 sequence reads: CATSHGDHGFTDTQYF. CDR3 bases: TGTGCCACCAGTCATGGGGACCACGGATTCACAGATACGCAGTATTTT.

This clonotype has only a few counts. V gene TRBV6-5 combines with J gene TRBJ2-1; 7 bases agree with TRBD1. Trimming at V came to 6 bases and at J to 6 bases, leaving 8 bases not matched to a gene. The CDR3 consists of 14 residues. Germline V gives CDR1 MNHEY, CDR2 SVGAGI. The CDR3 reads CASSLIGQANEQFF. As DNA, the CDR3 is TGTGCCAGCAGCTTAATCGGACAGGCCAATGAGCAGTTCTTC.

In this sample, this clonotype turned up many times. This chain links TRBV29-1 with TRBJ2-5; TRBD1 matches 8 bases. Germline V CDR1 and CDR2: SQVTM, ANQGSEA. The CDR3 has 13 amino acids. V gave up 4 bases and J gave up 4 bases; unmatched junction bases: 5. The DNA of the CDR3 is TGCAGCGTTGGTCAGGGGGCGAGAGAGACCCAGTACTTC. Translation gives CSVGQGARETQYF.

The table lists this clonotype with a few counts. The chain links TRBV5-1 to TRBJ2-2; no clear D. Germline-derived CDR1 and CDR2 are SGHRS and YFSETQ. V was clipped by 4 bases and J by 4 bases, with 11 bases between them. This CDR3 has 14 amino acids. Written as DNA, the CDR3 is TGCGCCAGCAGCCCCCCCCTGGCCACCGGGGAGCTGTTTTTT. Translation: CASSPPLATGELFF.

There are many counts of this clonotype. CDR3 bases: TGCAGTGCCACGGGTGGGGGCCGAACAGATACGCAGTATTTT. Its translation: CSATGGGRTDTQYF. The chain is built from TRBV20-1 and TRBJ2-3, with a possible D match to TRBD1 (6 bases). Germline CDR1 is DFQATT and CDR2 is SNEGSKA (reference sequence). The CDR3 runs to 14 residues. The ends were cut back, 6 bases at V and 3 bases at J, with 16 bases in the middle.

This clonotype has at least ten counts. The CDR3 loop reads CSVVGASGRGEQFF. The CDR3 nucleotides are TGCAGCGTTGTGGGGGCTAGCGGGAGAGGTGAGCAGTTCTTC. This sequence joins TRBV29-1 and TRBJ2-1; 10 positions match TRBD2. V lost 4 bases and J lost 9; bases outside the gene matches: 9. The germline CDR1 and CDR2 sequences are SQVTM and ANQGSEA. CDR3 length: 14 amino acids.

This clonotype was seen repeatedly, ten times or more. The chain recombines TRBV29-1 with TRBJ1-5; a possible D gene is TRBD1 (6 bases). This CDR3 is built from 14 residues. Germline CDR1 SQVTM, CDR2 ANQGSEA. V lost 3 bases and J 5 bases, leaving 14 bases between the germline ends. DNA for the CDR3: TGCAGCGTTGAGGGGGGCGGTCCCGATCAGCCCCAGCATTTT. Amino acid sequence: CSVEGGGPDQPQHF.

The V gene is TRBV6-2 or TRBV6-3, the J gene TRBJ2-1, with 7 bases matching TRBD2. Per germline, CDR1 MNHEY and CDR2 SVGEGT. The CDR3 has 14 residues. The V and J ends lost 2 bases and 8 bases, in that order; junction bases with no gene match: 6. CDR3 residues: CASSYPTRGDEQFF. DNA of the CDR3: TGTGCCAGCAGTTACCCGACCCGGGGGGATGAGCAGTTCTTC.

This clonotype was seen at least ten times. The V call is TRBV20-1, the J call TRBJ2-1; 9 bases map to TRBD2. CDR1 and CDR2 (germline): DFQATT, SNEGSKA (reference sequence). This CDR3 has 14 amino acids. V was clipped by 1 base and J by 7 bases; unmatched bases: 5. DNA for the CDR3: TGCAGTGCTAGAGGAGCGGGAGGTCGAAATGAGCAGTTCTTC. This codes for CSARGAGGRNEQFF.

In this sample, this clonotype turned up a few times. V gene TRBV29-1 combines with J gene TRBJ2-3; 8 nucleotides align to TRBD2. Unmatched junction bases numbered 12, after V lost 7 bases and J lost 0 bases. CDR1 SQVTM and CDR2 ANQGSEA come from the germline V gene. This CDR3 comprises 16 residues. The CDR3 loop reads CSAAHRIAGSTDTQYF. In DNA, the CDR3 is TGCAGCGCAGCCCACCGGATAGCGGGGAGCACAGATACGCAGTATTTT.

The gene calls are TRBV9 and TRBJ1-3; no reliable D call. From germline, CDR1 is SGDLS and CDR2 YYNGEE. With 4 bases removed from V and 0 bases from J, the gap between germline ends came to 14 bases. The CDR3 sequence is 16 residues long. In nucleotides, the CDR3 is TGTGCCAGCAGCCCCTCAGACGGAAGCTCTGGAAACACCATATATTTT. Its protein product is CASSPSDGSSGNTIYF.

The chain links TRBV6-1 to TRBJ1-5, with D unclear. V was clipped by 6 bases and J by 2 bases, with 11 bases between them. The CDR3 has 14 amino acids. CDR1 and CDR2 from the germline V gene are MNHNS and SASEGT. CDR3 region: CASRPLGGNQPQHF. The CDR3 coding sequence is TGTGCCAGCAGACCCCTTGGGGGCAATCAGCCCCAGCATTTT.

This clonotype was detected many times. This chain uses TRBV6-5 with TRBJ1-3, with unresolved D. CDR1 is MNHEY and CDR2 is SVGAGI in the germline V gene. Trimming pared 0 bases from V and 4 bases from J, leaving 10 bases between. There are 15 residues in the CDR3. The CDR3 DNA reads as TGTGCCAGCAGTTACTCACCGCATCGCGGAAACACCATATATTTT. Translation: CASSYSPHRGNTIYF.

The rearrangement links TRBV19 to TRBJ2-3; TRBD1 agrees at 9 bases. Germline-derived CDR1 and CDR2 are LNHDA and SQIVND (reference sequence). There are 14 residues in the CDR3. The V gene end was trimmed by 6 bases and the J gene end by 4 bases; junction bases not matched to a gene: 5. CDR3 in amino acids: CASRLTGGPDTQYF. In DNA, the CDR3 is TGTGCCAGTAGACTCACAGGGGGCCCAGATACGCAGTATTTT.

The rearrangement joins TRBV19 to TRBJ1-5; no clear D. This CDR3 spans 13 amino acids. CDR1 and CDR2 from the germline V gene are LNHDA and SQIVND (reference sequence). V shed 7 bases and J shed 4 bases, with 11 bases lying between them. The CDR3 DNA is TGTGCCAGTAAAGAGGGTTTTAATCAGCCCCAGCATTTT. It is translated as CASKEGFNQPQHF.

This clonotype occurred many times. For the CDR3, the DNA is TGTGCCAGCAGCCAACGGGACTCATTCTACAATGAGCAGTTCTTC. Its protein product is CASSQRDSFYNEQFF. The chain uses TRBV4-2 and TRBJ2-1; D might be TRBD2 (6 bases). In germline, CDR1 is LGHNA, CDR2 YNFKEQ. Trimming removed 2 bases from V and 3 bases from J, with 11 bases in between. This CDR3 has 15 amino acids.

At least ten counts were recorded for this clonotype. The V gene is TRBV11-2, the J gene TRBJ1-1; no clear D gene. Trimming cost V 1 base and J 7 bases, with 16 bases left between them. Germline V gene sequence: CDR1 SGHAT, CDR2 FQNNGV. The CDR3 runs 15 residues. CDR3 region: CASSLGAQLSVEAFF. The DNA for the CDR3 is TGTGCCAGCAGCTTAGGAGCACAGTTATCGGTTGAAGCTTTCTTT.

This clonotype was picked up many times. V usage is TRBV20-1 and J usage is TRBJ2-5, with a weak D call TRBD1 (6 bases). V was trimmed by 4 bases and J by 2 bases, leaving 11 bases between them. This CDR3 is built from 13 residues. The V gene's germline CDR1 is DFQATT and CDR2 SNEGSKA (reference sequence). CDR3 residues: CSATRTAQETQYF. The CDR3 bases are TGCAGTGCTACCCGGACAGCGCAAGAGACCCAGTACTTC.

This clonotype came up a few times. This rearrangement joins TRBV20-1 to TRBJ1-5; unclear D gene. Trimming cost V 4 bases and J 2 bases, with 18 bases left between them. This CDR3 contains 16 residues. Germline-derived CDR1 and CDR2 are DFQATT and SNEGSKA (reference sequence). CDR3 residues: CSAKADGAGGNQPQHF. Written as DNA, the CDR3 is TGCAGTGCTAAAGCAGACGGTGCCGGGGGCAATCAGCCCCAGCATTTT.

The gene calls are TRBV29-1 and TRBJ2-1; D is unclear. Germline V gene sequence: CDR1 SQVTM, CDR2 ANQGSEA. The CDR3 covers 12 residues. Trimming took off 4 bases at V and 9 bases at J, with 13 bases between the two ends. The CDR3 bases are TGCAGCGTTGCAGCCCGTCACGGTGAGCAGTTCTTC. As protein: CSVAARHGEQFF.